These 20 T cell receptor beta chains were sequenced from one sample in a study of cytomegalovirus exposure and HLA in healthy donors (TCRdb year 2017). Libraries were prepared through the immunoSEQ multiplex PCR assay. The multiplex PCR relied on a mix of 60 forward primers for TCR Vbeta segments and 13 reverse primers for TCR Jbeta segments. TCRdb limited this immuneACCESS table to in-frame rearrangements with V and J called. A share of clones is missing; checked studies link under half to unresolved V genes, and the rest is unexplained. Within this sample are approximately 170,000 clones, with roughly 65% of them counted one time only. The top ten clones comprise 4.7% of the sample. The sample taken for sequencing was PBMCs. Every receptor here comes from a man aged 18 to 35 in good health and CMV-seropositive.

The chain couples TRBV18 to TRBJ1-2; 9 bases align to TRBD1. The CDR3 loop spans 16 amino acids. CDR1 is KGHSH and CDR2 is LQKENI in the germline V gene. Losses at the gene ends were 0 bases for V and 7 bases for J; bases not matched to a gene: 9. The CDR3 is CASSPPSGQGMAGYTF. Here the CDR3 DNA reads TGTGCCAGCTCACCACCCTCGGGACAGGGCATGGCTGGCTACACCTTC.

This clone was counted once. This chain connects TRBV12-5 to TRBJ2-5; 13 bases agree with TRBD2. The trim removed 7 bases at V and 4 bases at J, leaving 15 bases unmatched. Germline-derived CDR1 and CDR2 are LGHNT and FRNRAP. CDR3 length: 18 amino acids. CDR3 coding DNA: TGTGCTAGTGCCCCACCCCGGGCCACTAGCGGGAGGGGAGAGACCCAGTACTTC. Translation gives CASAPPRATSGRGETQYF. Full variable domain (remainder filled in from reference TRBV12-5 and TRBJ2-5): DARVTQTPRHKVTEMGQEVTMRCQPILGHNTVFWYRQTMMQGLELLAYFRNRAPLDDSGMPKDRFSAEMPDATLATLKIQPSEPRDSAVYFCASAPPRATSGRGETQYFGPGTRLLVL.

The rearrangement uses TRBV19 and TRBJ1-6; no definite D call. The V and J ends lost 4 bases and 10 bases respectively, with 11 bases between them. Germline V gene data show CDR1 as LNHDA and CDR2 as SQIVND (reference sequence). CDR3 length: 13 amino acids. CDR3 residues: CASSRYTESPLHF. In DNA, the CDR3 is TGTGCCAGTAGTAGATACACAGAGTCACCCCTCCACTTT.

V gene TRBV4-1 combines with J gene TRBJ2-3; 11 bases align to TRBD2. The CDR3 consists of 16 residues. The V segment lost 6 bases and the J segment 2 bases; nucleotides outside the gene matches: 7. Germline lookup yields CDR1 MGHRA and CDR2 YSYEKL. CDR3 loop: CASSQTTSGDTDTQYF. CDR3 bases: TGCGCCAGCAGTCAGACGACTAGCGGGGACACAGATACGCAGTATTTT.

The genes are TRBV5-1 and TRBJ2-1; a possible D gene is TRBD2 (5 bases). This CDR3 is built from 15 residues. Trimming cost V 4 bases and J 0 bases, with 11 bases left between them. Germline assignment: CDR1 SGHRS and CDR2 YFSETQ. The DNA for the CDR3 is TGCGCCAGCAGCCCTGGACTTAGCTCCTACAATGAGCAGTTCTTC. Amino acid sequence: CASSPGLSSYNEQFF.

The chain couples TRBV7-9 to TRBJ1-5, with D tentatively TRBD1 (5 bases). The germline V gene encodes CDR1 SEHNR and CDR2 FQNEAQ (reference sequence). V lost 1 base, J lost 3 bases, and 16 bases lay in between. This CDR3 has 17 amino acids. The CDR3 loop reads CASSLVSGPAPNQPQHF. The CDR3 DNA is TGTGCCAGCAGCTTAGTTTCAGGGCCGGCTCCCAATCAGCCCCAGCATTTT.

The chain employs TRBV7-8 and TRBJ2-1, with 11 bases aligning to TRBD2. There are 16 residues in the CDR3. From germline, CDR1 is SGHVS and CDR2 FQNEAQ. V shed 7 bases, J shed 7 bases, and the junction held 12 bases outside the gene matches. This CDR3 is CASTQYESSGGNEQFF. The CDR3 region has the DNA TGTGCCAGCACCCAGTACGAATCTAGCGGGGGGAATGAGCAGTTCTTC.

The rearrangement joins TRBV5-4 to TRBJ2-3, with 11 bases that match TRBD2. V was pared by 4 bases and J by 2 bases, with 6 bases of the junction left unmatched. The V gene's germline CDR1 is SGHNT and CDR2 YYREEE (reference sequence). The CDR3 sequence is 16 residues long. CDR3 residues: CASSLRLAGYTDTQYF. CDR3 coding DNA: TGTGCCAGCAGCCTCAGACTAGCGGGGTACACAGATACGCAGTATTTT.

This clone was observed a handful of times. The chain joins TRBV9 to TRBJ1-1; 7 bases agree with TRBD1. Trimming took 4 bases from V and 3 from J; bases not matched to a gene: 6. From germline, CDR1 is SGDLS and CDR2 YYNGEE. The CDR3 has 14 residues. This chain's CDR3 is CASSLQGSDTEAFF. Here the CDR3 DNA reads TGTGCCAGCAGCCTACAGGGGTCGGACACTGAAGCTTTCTTT. The full variable domain, rest sourced from reference TRBV9 and TRBJ1-1, is DSGVTQTPKHLITATGQRVTLRCSPRSGDLSVYWYQQSLDQGLQFLIQYYNGEERAKGNILERFSAQQFPDLHSELNLSSLELGDSALYFCASSLQGSDTEAFFGQGTRLTVV.

This chain uses TRBV7-3 with TRBJ1-2, with TRBD1 matching over 7 bases. The germline gives CDR1 SGHTA, CDR2 FQGTGA. CDR3 length: 15 amino acids. The trim removed 5 bases at V and 0 bases at J, leaving 6 bases unmatched. The DNA for the CDR3 is TGTGCCAGCAGCACGGACAGGCAAGCTAACTATGGCTACACCTTC. Protein product: CASSTDRQANYGYTF.

J is TRBJ2-1 and V is TRBV7-8, with D maybe TRBD2 (5 bases). The germline V and J ends were trimmed by 5 bases and 2 bases, with 13 bases remaining between them. CDR3 length: 15 amino acids. CDR1 SGHVS and CDR2 FQNEAQ come from the germline V gene. CDR3 DNA: TGTGCCAGCAGCGCTCAGAGGAGGACCTACAATGAGCAGTTCTTC. Its protein product is CASSAQRRTYNEQFF.

The genes are TRBV4-1 and TRBJ2-1; 7 bases map to TRBD2. The CDR3 has 17 amino acids. Looked up from germline, CDR1 is MGHRA and CDR2 is YSYEKL. With V trimmed by 4 bases and J by 7 bases, 16 bases remained unmatched. The CDR3: CASSPPVRGDYQNEQFF. In DNA, the CDR3 is TGCGCCAGCAGCCCCCCTGTCCGGGGGGACTATCAGAATGAGCAGTTCTTC.

V and J are TRBV19 and TRBJ1-2, with D perhaps TRBD1 (6 bases). V lost 6 bases and J lost 3, with 14 bases in between. Germline V lookup: CDR1 LNHDA, CDR2 SQIVND (reference sequence). This CDR3 has 14 amino acids. CDR3 coding DNA: TGTGCCAGTAGCGCTGGGGGGGCAGACTATGGCTACACCTTC. It codes for CASSAGGADYGYTF.

The V and J genes are TRBV4-1 and TRBJ2-3, with a possible D match to TRBD2 (5 bases). From germline, CDR1 is MGHRA and CDR2 YSYEKL. This CDR3 contains 16 residues. The V gene lost 0 bases and the J gene lost 2 bases, with 12 bases spanning the gap. The CDR3 loop reads CASSQERAVPTDTQYF. The CDR3 nucleotides are TGCGCCAGCAGCCAAGAGAGGGCGGTTCCCACAGATACGCAGTATTTT.

The rearrangement links TRBV9 to TRBJ2-3, with D maybe TRBD2 (7 bases). The CDR3 has 18 amino acids. Between the trimmed V and J ends, which lost 1 base and 1 base, there was a span of 19 bases. Germline CDR1 reads SGDLS; CDR2 reads YYNGEE. CDR3 amino acids: CASSVKAGHPTGTDTQYF. As DNA, the CDR3 is TGTGCCAGCAGCGTAAAAGCGGGACACCCAACTGGCACAGATACGCAGTATTTT. The full variable domain, with the rest looked up from reference TRBV9 and TRBJ2-3, is DSGVTQTPKHLITATGQRVTLRCSPRSGDLSVYWYQQSLDQGLQFLIQYYNGEERAKGNILERFSAQQFPDLHSELNLSSLELGDSALYFCASSVKAGHPTGTDTQYFGPGTRLTVL.

The chain has TRBV19 and TRBJ1-1; 8 bases map to TRBD1. The CDR3 covers 14 residues. Germline V gives CDR1 LNHDA, CDR2 SQIVND (reference sequence). The J segment lost 1 base and the V segment lost 7 bases, leaving 5 bases of the junction unmatched. The CDR3 region has the DNA TGTGCCAGTACAAGAGGACAGGGGAACACTGAAGCTTTCTTT. It translates to CASTRGQGNTEAFF.

J is TRBJ1-2 and V is TRBV7-9, with a tentative D call TRBD1 (5 bases). Germline V gives CDR1 SEHNR, CDR2 FQNEAQ (reference sequence). The CDR3 sequence is 15 residues long. V gave up 8 bases and J gave up 1 base, with 17 bases separating them. CDR3 residues: CASFGGGVINYGYTF. The CDR3 nucleotides are TGTGCCAGCTTCGGGGGAGGGGTGATTAACTATGGCTACACCTTC.

V gene TRBV10-3 combines with J gene TRBJ2-1; D perhaps matches TRBD1 (5 bases). This CDR3 contains 12 residues. Between the trimmed V and J ends, which lost 3 bases and 6 bases, there was a span of 6 bases. Germline CDR1 reads ENHRY; CDR2 reads SYGVKD. The CDR3 coding sequence is TGTGCCATCAGTGAAAGGGGCAATGAGCAGTTCTTC. This codes for CAISERGNEQFF.

The rearrangement uses TRBV5-1 and TRBJ2-3, with 11 bases that match TRBD2. Germline CDR1 is SGHRS and CDR2 is YFSETQ. J was trimmed by 0 bases and V by 4 bases; bases with no gene match: 1. CDR3 length: 15 residues. CDR3 residues: CASSRTSGSTDTQYF. DNA of the CDR3: TGCGCCAGCAGCCGGACTAGCGGGAGCACAGATACGCAGTATTTT.

The rearrangement joins TRBV6-5 to TRBJ2-3, with 14 bases lining up with TRBD2. The germline V gene has CDR1 MNHEY and CDR2 SVGAGI. V was clipped by 6 bases and J by 10 bases; unmatched bases: 9. CDR3 size: 15 residues. CDR3 DNA: TGTGCCAGCAGCCTGACTAGCGGGAGGGGAGGTGCGCAGTATTTT. Translated: CASSLTSGRGGAQYF.